The next 14 T cell receptor beta chains were all read from a single sample in a study of identical twins. TCRdb re-called the 5' RACE reads with MiXCR, one entry per CDR3 protein. This sample carries about 200,000 distinct CDR3 sequences, 10% to 13% of them seen once, and the ten largest clones take over 8%. The sample comprised memory T cells sorted from blood. Every receptor here comes from a man aged 50 or older in good health.

This clonotype was recorded many times. V and J are TRBV6-2 or TRBV6-3 and TRBJ2-1; 8 positions match TRBD2. Germline CDR1 and CDR2: MNHEY and SVGEGT. This CDR3 region has 17 residues. V lost 3 bases, J lost 6 bases, and 13 bases stayed unmatched. CDR3 region: CASSYSLVASGFNEQFF. In nucleotides, the CDR3 is TGTGCCAGCAGTTATTCCCTTGTGGCTAGCGGGTTCAATGAGCAGTTCTTC.

The CDR3 sequence: CSASPDSREGTQYF. CDR3 coding DNA: TGCAGTGCTAGTCCTGACAGTAGGGAGGGGACCCAGTACTTC. V and J are TRBV20-1 and TRBJ2-5, with 7 bases identical to TRBD2. Germline CDR1 is DFQATT and CDR2 is SNEGSKA (reference sequence). The CDR3 has 14 amino acids. With 3 bases clipped from V and 7 bases from J, the junction kept 11 bases outside the gene matches.

The chain carries TRBV19 and TRBJ1-1; D ambiguous. Per germline, CDR1 LNHDA and CDR2 SQIVND (reference sequence). V was trimmed by 5 bases and J by 1 base, leaving 11 bases between them. This CDR3 region has 14 residues. CDR3 region: CASSVRMGNTEAFF. The CDR3 nucleotides read TGTGCCAGTAGTGTTAGGATGGGGAACACTGAAGCTTTCTTT.

In DNA, the CDR3 is TGCAGTGCTACCGGGACAGGGGCGGGGGAGCAGTACTTC. It codes for CSATGTGAGEQYF. This chain links TRBV20-1 with TRBJ2-7; 10 bases are a match to TRBD1. Germline V lookup: CDR1 DFQATT, CDR2 SNEGSKA (reference sequence). The CDR3 consists of 13 residues. V shed 4 bases, J shed 7 bases, and the junction held 7 bases outside the gene matches.

This clonotype was observed a few times. This chain links TRBV9 with TRBJ1-4; a possible D gene is TRBD1 (5 bases). Germline loops: CDR1 SGDLS, CDR2 YYNGEE. The CDR3 runs to 16 residues. The germline V and J ends were trimmed by 0 bases and 6 bases, with 15 bases remaining between them. The CDR3 DNA reads TGTGCCAGCAGCGTAGCATGGGGCCTCGGGGATGAAAAACTGTTTTTT. It codes for CASSVAWGLGDEKLFF.

V usage is TRBV20-1 and J usage is TRBJ2-5, with D perhaps given as TRBD1 or TRBD2 (5 bases each). CDR1 and CDR2 from the germline V gene are DFQATT and SNEGSKA (reference sequence). The length of the CDR3 is 13 residues. V lost 4 bases, J lost 3 bases, and 12 bases lay in between. The DNA of the CDR3 is TGCAGTGCTACCGGGACGAAGGAAGAGACCCAGTACTTC. This translates into CSATGTKEETQYF.

The table lists this clonotype with many counts. The rearrangement joins TRBV29-1 to TRBJ1-1; no clear D gene. V shed 4 bases and J shed 4 bases, with 7 bases lying between them. This CDR3 is 11 amino acids long. Germline V gene data show CDR1 as SQVTM and CDR2 as ANQGSEA. The CDR3 protein is CSVVRSTEAFF. The DNA for the CDR3 is TGCAGCGTTGTGAGGAGCACTGAAGCTTTCTTT.

The gene calls are TRBV5-1 and TRBJ1-2, with 7 bases matching TRBD1. The CDR3 spans 15 residues. Germline-derived CDR1 and CDR2 are SGHRS and YFSETQ. V gave up 1 base and J gave up 4 bases; unmatched junction bases: 7. CDR3 sequence reads: CASSLSGTAGYGYTF. For the CDR3, the DNA is TGCGCCAGCAGCTTGTCCGGGACAGCTGGCTATGGCTACACCTTC.

In this sample, this clonotype turned up a few times. The chain combines TRBV30 with TRBJ1-6; D is ambiguous. The V and J ends lost 0 bases and 10 bases respectively, with 7 bases between them. The CDR3 is made up of 12 amino acids. Germline V gives CDR1 GTSNPN, CDR2 SVGIG (reference sequence). The CDR3 coding sequence is TGTGCCTGGAGTGTACTCGGATCACCCCTCCACTTT. Translating gives CAWSVLGSPLHF. The variable domain in full, with the rest retrieved from reference TRBV30 and TRBJ1-6, is SQTIHQWPATLVQPVGSPLSLECTVEGTSNPNLYWYRQAAGRGLQLLFYSVGIGQISSEVPQNLSASRPQDRQFILSSKKLLLSDSGFYLCAWSVLGSPLHFGNGTRLTVT.

This clonotype has at least ten counts. V usage is TRBV7-2 and J usage is TRBJ2-7; weak D call: TRBD1 (5 bases). The CDR3 is made up of 16 amino acids. The V and J ends lost 3 bases and 2 bases respectively, with 17 bases between them. The germline gives CDR1 SGHTA, CDR2 FQGNSA. The CDR3: CASSFPTPRAPYEQYF. CDR3 in DNA: TGTGCCAGCAGCTTCCCGACCCCCAGGGCCCCCTACGAGCAGTACTTC.

This clonotype has a handful of counts. This chain links TRBV3-1 with TRBJ1-1; D is unclear. The V end was cut by 8 bases, the J end by 4 bases, with 11 bases between. Germline V gives CDR1 LGHDT, CDR2 YNNKEL (reference sequence). The CDR3 covers 12 residues. Here the CDR3 reads CASRLEGTEAFF. CDR3 DNA: TGTGCCAGCCGCCTAGAGGGCACTGAAGCTTTCTTT.

This clonotype has more than one count but fewer than ten. This chain links TRBV29-1 with TRBJ2-5; D uncertain. This CDR3 is built from 12 residues. Germline assignment: CDR1 SQVTM and CDR2 ANQGSEA. Trimming took 5 bases from V and 1 from J, leaving 8 bases between them. The CDR3 nucleotides read TGCAGCGTTTGGACGGCCCAAGAGACCCAGTACTTC. As protein: CSVWTAQETQYF.

This CDR3 reads CASSPDMNTEAFF. CDR3 in DNA: TGTGCCAGCTCACCAGATATGAACACTGAAGCTTTCTTT. V usage is TRBV18 and J usage is TRBJ1-1; D not resolved. The germline V gene has CDR1 KGHSH and CDR2 LQKENI. Deletions cut 2 bases from V and 0 bases from J, with 4 bases between. The CDR3 runs 13 residues.

This clonotype was detected a few times. The chain joins TRBV11-1 to TRBJ1-3; D not resolved. There are 14 residues in the CDR3. Trimming pared 5 bases from V and 0 bases from J, leaving 8 bases between. Germline CDR1 SGHAT, CDR2 FQDESV (reference sequence). DNA of the CDR3: TGTGCCAGCAGCCGGCACACCTCTGGAAACACCATATATTTT. Translation gives CASSRHTSGNTIYF.